These 25 T cell receptor beta chains were sequenced from one sample in a study of regulatory T cells in long-lasting Graves disease. HTBI primers from iRepertoire and Arm-PCR of CDR3 regions yielded the TCR beta libraries. TCRdb reprocessed the multiplex PCR reads via MiXCR and lists one record per CDR3 protein. The table lists about 310,000 distinct CDR3 sequences, more than 15% of them singletons, with more than 30% in the top ten. Time point described: newly diagnosed GD, antithyroid drugs for less than 3 months. The TCR library was prepared using RNA isolated from PBMCs. The sample in question was peripheral blood mononuclear cells (PBMCs), obtained at new diagnosis, from a patient treated with antithyroid drugs. These receptors were taken from a female donor with Graves disease.

This clonotype was counted between two and nine times. This chain connects TRBV7-9 to TRBJ2-5, with 12 nucleotides matching TRBD2. CDR3 length equals 18 residues. Germline V CDR1 and CDR2: SEHNR, FQNEAQ (reference sequence). The junction had 7 bases not matched to a gene; V was cut back by 1 base and J by 1 base. The CDR3 DNA reads TGTGCCAGCAGCTTAGGAGCTAGCGGGAGGGCCCCCCAAGAGACCCAGTACTTC. Its translation is CASSLGASGRAPQETQYF.

This clonotype was found many times. The chain carries TRBV29-1 and TRBJ1-1; 7 nucleotides line up with TRBD1. The CDR3 totals 14 residues. J was trimmed by 1 base and V by 3 bases; bases with no gene match: 5. Per germline, CDR1 SQVTM and CDR2 ANQGSEA. The CDR3 protein is CSVDGTEGNTEAFF. Here the CDR3 DNA reads TGCAGCGTTGATGGGACAGAGGGGAACACTGAAGCTTTCTTT.

This clonotype was observed many times. At one of its ends the junction is not consistent with the germline gene, which may arise from a read error. The V call is TRBV5-1, the J call TRBJ2-7; 8 bases map to TRBD1. Looked up from germline, CDR1 is SGHRS and CDR2 is YFSETQ. The CDR3 contains 16 residues. CDR3 amino acids: CASSWGPTGASYEQYF. In DNA form, the CDR3 reads TGTGCCAGCAGCTGGGGTCCGACAGGGGCCTCCTACGAGCAGTACTTC.

Worth noting for this clonotype: This likely comes from a read error, as the CDR3 has no conserved phenylalanine or tryptophan at its end. The V and J genes are TRBV3-1 and TRBJ2-1, with D perhaps matching TRBD2 (6 bases). CDR1 LGHDT and CDR2 YNNKEL come from the germline V gene (reference sequence). The V and J ends lost 3 bases and 10 bases respectively, with 10 bases between them. The CDR3 has 12 residues. The CDR3 DNA sequence: TGTGCCAGCAGCCAGGGGGGTGTAGAGCAGTTCCTC. Encoded protein: CASSQGGVEQFL.

This clonotype was recorded a few times. The chain uses TRBV29-1 and TRBJ2-3; D is possibly TRBD2 (5 bases). Germline V gene sequence: CDR1 SQVTM, CDR2 ANQGSEA. This CDR3 spans 13 amino acids. Between the trimmed V and J ends, which lost 7 bases and 2 bases, there was a span of 13 bases. Here the CDR3 DNA reads TGCAGCGCGAGCGGAACGAACACAGATACGCAGTATTTT. This encodes CSASGTNTDTQYF.

Comment on this clonotype: A much larger clone differs from this one at a single base, so this may be a read error. J is TRBJ1-3 and V is TRBV6-2 or TRBV6-3; D is unresolved. The ends were cut back, 6 bases at V and 0 bases at J, with 12 bases in the middle. The CDR3 length is 15 residues. CDR1 MNHEY and CDR2 SVGEGT come from the germline V gene. CDR3 nucleotides: TGTGCCAGCAGGCGACCGGGGATCTCTGGAAACACCATATATTTT. As protein: CASRRPGISGNTIYF.

This clonotype was picked up many times. This chain joins TRBV13 and TRBJ2-2; TRBD2 matches 7 bases. CDR3 length equals 14 residues. Unmatched junction bases numbered 8, after V lost 5 bases and J lost 8 bases. CDR1 and CDR2 (germline): PRHDT, FYEKMQ (reference sequence). CDR3 region: CASSTRLATGELFF. CDR3 nucleotide sequence: TGTGCCAGCAGCACCCGACTAGCAACAGGGGAGCTGTTTTTT.

On this clonotype: This is likely an artifact of a read error, given a far larger clone one base away. The rearrangement joins TRBV27 to TRBJ1-1; D ambiguous. The germline V gene has CDR1 MNHEY and CDR2 SMNVEV (reference sequence). The CDR3 has 15 amino acids. The DNA for the CDR3 is TGTGCCAGCAGCTTAGAGATGGGAGGGAACGCTGAAGCTTTCTTT. Protein product: CASSLEMGGNAEAFF.

This clonotype has a count of ten or more. This rearrangement joins TRBV7-2 to TRBJ2-7, with a tentative D call TRBD2 (6 bases). V was shortened by 5 bases and J by 3 bases, with 17 bases between the two germline ends. This CDR3 spans 15 amino acids. CDR1 SGHTA and CDR2 FQGNSA come from the germline V gene. CDR3 in DNA: TGTGCCAGCAGCCCCCGGGAGCCTATCCACTACGAGCAGTACTTC. It is translated as CASSPREPIHYEQYF.

The rearrangement joins TRBV6-5 to TRBJ2-1; perhaps TRBD2 as D (6 bases). This CDR3 is 17 amino acids long. V gave up 2 bases and J gave up 7 bases, with 21 bases separating them. Looked up from germline, CDR1 is MNHEY and CDR2 is SVGAGI. This chain's CDR3 is CASSYVPQVGRMNEQFF. The CDR3 region has the DNA TGTGCCAGCAGTTACGTCCCACAGGTCGGGAGAATGAATGAGCAGTTCTTC.

At least ten counts were recorded for this clonotype. Written as DNA, the CDR3 is TGTGCCAGCAGCTTAAGGGGTCAAAACACTGAAGCTTTCTTT. It encodes CASSLRGQNTEAFF. The V call is TRBV7-9, the J call TRBJ1-1, with D possibly being TRBD1 (5 bases). V was clipped by 2 bases and J by 2 bases, with 9 bases between them. The CDR3 covers 14 residues. Germline V gives CDR1 SEHNR, CDR2 FQNEAQ (reference sequence). Looking up the rest from reference TRBV7-9 and TRBJ1-1 gives the full variable domain: DTGVSQNPRHKITKRGQNVTFRCDPISEHNRLYWYRQTLGQGPEFLTYFQNEAQLEKSRLLSDRFSAERPKGSFSTLEIQRTEQGDSAMYLCASSLRGQNTEAFFGQGTRLTVV.

This clonotype has ten or more counts. The rearrangement uses TRBV20-1 and TRBJ2-1; D assignment may be TRBD1 or TRBD2 (6 bases each). This CDR3 contains 13 residues. Germline CDR1 and CDR2: DFQATT and SNEGSKA (reference sequence). V shed 4 bases and J shed 7 bases, with 14 bases lying between them. CDR3 sequence (DNA): TGCAGTGCTATGCAGGGGACTGGGAATGAGCAGTTCTTC. Translating gives CSAMQGTGNEQFF.

The chain links TRBV5-1 to TRBJ2-1; 7 positions agree with TRBD1. The CDR3 is 15 amino acids. V dropped 6 bases and J dropped 6; count of bases not matched to a gene: 12. Per the germline V gene, CDR1 is SGHRS and CDR2 is YFSETQ. CDR3 coding DNA: TGCGCCAGCACCCAATCCGGGACAGCACCCAATGAGCAGTTCTTC. It specifies CASTQSGTAPNEQFF.

As for this clonotype: Given a much more abundant clone one base away, this may be a read error. The chain employs TRBV3-1 and TRBJ2-3; 11 bases match TRBD1. The J call may be mistaken, given a closer DNA end match to TRBJ2-1. CDR3 length: 15 amino acids. The germline V gene has CDR1 LGHDT and CDR2 YNNKEL (reference sequence). The CDR3 DNA reads TGTGCCAGCAGCCTTTGGGACAGGGGGAAAGAGGAGCAGTTCTTC. Translation: CASSLWDRGKEEQFF.

The chain is built from TRBV9 and TRBJ2-7; TRBD2 aligns across 9 bases. Germline trimming cut 0 bases from V and 6 bases from J; bases unmatched to any gene: 10. Germline V CDR1 and CDR2: SGDLS, YYNGEE. The CDR3 loop spans 16 amino acids. The CDR3 protein is CASSVGADIAGAEQYF. CDR3 sequence (DNA): TGTGCCAGCAGCGTAGGTGCCGATATAGCGGGAGCCGAGCAGTACTTC.

This clonotype came up many times. The chain couples TRBV3-1 to TRBJ1-2, with D maybe TRBD1 (6 bases). Germline V lookup: CDR1 LGHDT, CDR2 YNNKEL (reference sequence). CDR3 size: 12 residues. V dropped 4 bases and J dropped 8 bases, with 11 bases sitting between them. CDR3 sequence: CASSRTATGYTF. CDR3 bases: TGTGCCAGCAGCCGGACAGCCACCGGCTACACCTTC.

This clonotype showed up many times. CDR3 sequence: CASSLGVGDYGYTF. The CDR3 DNA reads as TGTGCCAGCAGTTTAGGGGTCGGGGACTATGGCTACACCTTC. The genes are TRBV28 and TRBJ1-2; D remains unclear. The CDR3 is 14 residues long. Trimming removed 2 bases at V and 3 bases at J, with 10 bases between. From germline, CDR1 is MDHEN and CDR2 SYDVKM.

This clonotype came up a few times. The chain has TRBV4-2 and TRBJ2-5, with 7 nucleotides matching TRBD2. The CDR3 consists of 18 residues. The V gene end was trimmed by 0 bases and the J gene end by 5 bases; junction bases not matched to a gene: 15. The germline V gene encodes CDR1 LGHNA and CDR2 YNFKEQ. CDR3 in amino acids: CASSQERSGAGAPETQYF. The CDR3 DNA reads as TGTGCCAGCAGCCAAGAGAGGAGCGGGGCGGGAGCCCCGGAGACCCAGTACTTC.

This clonotype has at least ten counts. In DNA, the CDR3 is TGTGCCAGCAGTTTTACAGGGGGCGCCTACGAGCAGTACTTC. Protein product: CASSFTGGAYEQYF. The genes are TRBV27 and TRBJ2-7; 9 positions agree with TRBD1. Trimming removed 3 bases from V and 2 bases from J; junction bases left unmatched: 2. The CDR3 contains 14 residues. The germline CDR1 and CDR2 sequences are MNHEY and SMNVEV (reference sequence).

This clonotype showed up many times. The genes are TRBV5-6 and TRBJ2-3; D is possibly TRBD1 (5 bases). CDR1 and CDR2 from the germline V gene are SGHDT and YYEEEE. There are 15 residues in the CDR3. Trimming pared 3 bases from V and 2 bases from J, leaving 13 bases between. CDR3 DNA sequence: TGTGCCAGCAGCTACACTCAGGGTAACACAGATACGCAGTATTTT. Translation: CASSYTQGNTDTQYF.

The rearrangement links TRBV12-3 or TRBV12-4 to TRBJ1-1; TRBD1 might be the D (5 bases). V shed 7 bases and J shed 5 bases, with 17 bases lying between them. The CDR3 contains 14 residues. The CDR3, as DNA: TGTGCCAGCACCACCGGGGGGTTGGCAACTGAAGCTTTCTTT. Protein: CASTTGGLATEAFF.

This clonotype was observed a few times. The V call is TRBV9, the J call TRBJ2-1, with TRBD2 identical over 10 bases. V was pared by 4 bases and J by 0 bases, with 4 bases of the junction left unmatched. This CDR3 has 16 amino acids. Germline CDR1 SGDLS, CDR2 YYNGEE. The CDR3 reads CASSFGTSASYNEQFF. The CDR3 DNA is TGTGCCAGCAGCTTCGGGACTAGCGCCTCCTACAATGAGCAGTTCTTC.

The chain couples TRBV7-2 to TRBJ2-1, with TRBD2 matching 13 bases. This CDR3 spans 18 amino acids. V gave up 1 base and J gave up 4 bases; unmatched junction bases: 7. CDR1 and CDR2 from the germline V gene are SGHTA and FQGNSA. The CDR3 region is CASSLEGTSGKSYNEQFF. DNA for the CDR3: TGTGCCAGCAGCTTAGAGGGGACTAGCGGGAAATCTTACAATGAGCAGTTCTTC.

This clonotype was seen many times. This rearrangement joins TRBV19 to TRBJ1-1; D gene unclear. Deletions cut 9 bases from V and 13 bases from J, with 18 bases between. Germline CDR1 LNHDA, CDR2 SQIVND (reference sequence). The CDR3 contains 11 residues. This chain's CDR3 is CASYGPLWVFF. In DNA, the CDR3 is TGTGCCAGCTACGGTCCTCTTTGGGTTTTCTTT.

This clonotype showed up many times. CDR3 amino acids: CASTPGFYGYTF. The CDR3 DNA follows: TGTGCCAGCACACCAGGATTCTATGGCTACACCTTC. The genes are TRBV12-3 or TRBV12-4 and TRBJ1-2; D is ambiguous. V lost 7 bases and J lost 4, with 10 bases in between. CDR3 length: 12 residues.